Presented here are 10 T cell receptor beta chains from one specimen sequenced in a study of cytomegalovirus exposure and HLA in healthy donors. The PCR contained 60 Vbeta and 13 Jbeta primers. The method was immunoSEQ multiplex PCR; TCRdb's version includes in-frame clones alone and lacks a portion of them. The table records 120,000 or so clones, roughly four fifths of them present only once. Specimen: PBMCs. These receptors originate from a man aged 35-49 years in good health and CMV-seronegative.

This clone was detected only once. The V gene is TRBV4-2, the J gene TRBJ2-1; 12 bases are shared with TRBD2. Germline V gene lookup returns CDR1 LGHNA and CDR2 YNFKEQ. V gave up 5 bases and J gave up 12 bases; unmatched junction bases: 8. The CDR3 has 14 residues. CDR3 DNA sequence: TGTGCCAGCAGCTCCCTGACTAGCGGGAGTTTGCAGTTCTTC. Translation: CASSSLTSGSLQFF.

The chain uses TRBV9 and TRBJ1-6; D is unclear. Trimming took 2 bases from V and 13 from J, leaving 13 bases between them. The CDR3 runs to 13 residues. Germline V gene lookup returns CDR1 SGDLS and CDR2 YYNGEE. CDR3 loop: CASSVLGSGPLHF. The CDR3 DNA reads TGTGCCAGCAGCGTCCTAGGGTCGGGGCCCCTCCACTTT.

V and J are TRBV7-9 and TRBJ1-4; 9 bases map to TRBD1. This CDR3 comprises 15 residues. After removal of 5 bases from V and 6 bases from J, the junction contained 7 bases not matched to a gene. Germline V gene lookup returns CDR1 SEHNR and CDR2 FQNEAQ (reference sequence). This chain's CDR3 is CASSVDRGRDEKLFF. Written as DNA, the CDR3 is TGTGCCAGCAGCGTGGACAGGGGCAGGGATGAAAAACTGTTTTTT.

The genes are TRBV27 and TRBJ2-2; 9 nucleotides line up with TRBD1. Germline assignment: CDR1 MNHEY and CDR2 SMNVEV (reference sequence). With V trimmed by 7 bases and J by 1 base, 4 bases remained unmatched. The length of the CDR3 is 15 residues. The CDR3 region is CASTLGQGNTGELFF. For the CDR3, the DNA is TGTGCCAGCACGCTGGGACAGGGGAACACCGGGGAGCTGTTTTTT.

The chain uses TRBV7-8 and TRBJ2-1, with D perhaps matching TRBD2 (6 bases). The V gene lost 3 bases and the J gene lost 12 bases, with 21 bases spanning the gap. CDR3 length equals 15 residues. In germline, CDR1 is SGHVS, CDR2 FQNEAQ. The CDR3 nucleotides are TGTGCCAGCAGCTTTAGTGGGGGAGGAATGGAGGTGCAGTTCTTC. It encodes CASSFSGGGMEVQFF.

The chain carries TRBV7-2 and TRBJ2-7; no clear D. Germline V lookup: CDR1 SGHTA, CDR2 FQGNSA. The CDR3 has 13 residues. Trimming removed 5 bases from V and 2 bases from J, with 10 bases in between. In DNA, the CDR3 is TGTGCCAGCAGCCAGCGAAGTACCTACGAGCAGTACTTC. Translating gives CASSQRSTYEQYF. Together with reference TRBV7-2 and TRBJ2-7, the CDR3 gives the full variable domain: GAGVSQSPSNKVTEKGKDVELRCDPISGHTALYWYRQSLGQGLEFLIYFQGNSAPDKSGLPSDRFSAERTGGSVSTLTIQRTQQEDSAVYLCASSQRSTYEQYFGPGTRLTVT.

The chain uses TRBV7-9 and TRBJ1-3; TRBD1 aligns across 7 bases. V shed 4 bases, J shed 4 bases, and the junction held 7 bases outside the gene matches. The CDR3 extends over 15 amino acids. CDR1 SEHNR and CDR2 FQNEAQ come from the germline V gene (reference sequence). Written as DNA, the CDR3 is TGTGCCAGCAGCTCACAGACAGGGCACGGAAACACCATATATTTT. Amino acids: CASSSQTGHGNTIYF.

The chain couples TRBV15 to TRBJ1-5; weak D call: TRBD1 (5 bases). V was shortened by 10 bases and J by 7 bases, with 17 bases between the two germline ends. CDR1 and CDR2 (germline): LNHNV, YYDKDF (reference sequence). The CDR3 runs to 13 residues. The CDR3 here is CASGADLRQPQHF. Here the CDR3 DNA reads TGTGCCAGCGGGGCAGACTTAAGGCAGCCCCAGCATTTT.

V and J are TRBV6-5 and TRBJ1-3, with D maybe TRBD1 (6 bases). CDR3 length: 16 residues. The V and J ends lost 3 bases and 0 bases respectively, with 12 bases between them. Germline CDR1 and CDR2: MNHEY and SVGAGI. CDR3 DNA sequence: TGTGCCAGCAGTTATTCGCGCAGGGGCTCTGGAAACACCATATATTTT. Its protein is CASSYSRRGSGNTIYF.

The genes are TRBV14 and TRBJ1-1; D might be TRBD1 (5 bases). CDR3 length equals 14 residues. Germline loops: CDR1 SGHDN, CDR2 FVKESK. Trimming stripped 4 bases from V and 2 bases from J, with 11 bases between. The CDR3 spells CASSLRGGNTEAFF. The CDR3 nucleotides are TGTGCCAGCAGCCTTAGGGGCGGAAACACTGAAGCTTTCTTT.